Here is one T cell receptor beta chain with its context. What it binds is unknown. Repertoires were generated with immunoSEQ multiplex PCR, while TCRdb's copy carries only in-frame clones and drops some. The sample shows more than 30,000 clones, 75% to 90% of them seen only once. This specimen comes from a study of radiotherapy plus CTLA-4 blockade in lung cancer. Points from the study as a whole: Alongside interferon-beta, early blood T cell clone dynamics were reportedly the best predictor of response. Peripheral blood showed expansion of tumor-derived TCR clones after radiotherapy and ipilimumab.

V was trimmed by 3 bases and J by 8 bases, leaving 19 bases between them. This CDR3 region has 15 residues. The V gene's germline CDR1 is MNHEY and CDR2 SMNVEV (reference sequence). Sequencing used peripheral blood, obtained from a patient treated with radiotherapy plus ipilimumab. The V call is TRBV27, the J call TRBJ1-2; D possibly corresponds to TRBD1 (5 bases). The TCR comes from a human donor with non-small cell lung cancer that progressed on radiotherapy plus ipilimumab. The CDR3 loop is CASSLGPLDPGGYTF. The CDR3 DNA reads TGTGCCAGCAGTTTGGGGCCTCTGGATCCAGGGGGCTACACCTTC.